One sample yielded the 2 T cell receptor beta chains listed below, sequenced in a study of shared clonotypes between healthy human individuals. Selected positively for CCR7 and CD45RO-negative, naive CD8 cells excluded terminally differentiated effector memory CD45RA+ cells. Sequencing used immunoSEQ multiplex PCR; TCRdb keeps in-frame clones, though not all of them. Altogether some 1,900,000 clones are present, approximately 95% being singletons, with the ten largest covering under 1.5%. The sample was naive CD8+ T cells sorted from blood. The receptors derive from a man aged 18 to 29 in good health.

CDR3 sequence reads: CASSVGDNIYGYTF. The CDR3 region has the DNA TGTGCCAGCAGCGTAGGGGACAACATCTATGGCTACACCTTC. The rearrangement joins TRBV9 to TRBJ1-2, with TRBD1 as a possible D gene (6 bases). The CDR3 spans 14 residues. V lost 0 bases and J 4 bases, leaving 10 bases between the germline ends. Looked up from germline, CDR1 is SGDLS and CDR2 is YYNGEE. Full variable domain (rest looked up from reference TRBV9 and TRBJ1-2): DSGVTQTPKHLITATGQRVTLRCSPRSGDLSVYWYQQSLDQGLQFLIQYYNGEERAKGNILERFSAQQFPDLHSELNLSSLELGDSALYFCASSVGDNIYGYTFGSGTRLTVV.

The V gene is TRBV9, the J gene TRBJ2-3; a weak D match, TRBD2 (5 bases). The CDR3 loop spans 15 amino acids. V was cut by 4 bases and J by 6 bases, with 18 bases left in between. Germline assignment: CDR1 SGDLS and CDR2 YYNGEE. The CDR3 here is CASSPSIQDLDTQYF. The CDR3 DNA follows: TGTGCCAGCAGCCCCAGCATCCAGGACTTGGATACGCAGTATTTT.